A selection of T cell receptor beta chains follows, all from one sample in a study of cytotoxic CD8 clonotypes in ibrutinib-treated CLL. Measured with immunoSEQ multiplex PCR; TCRdb has only the in-frame clones, and not every one. The repertoire includes some 140,000 clones, about 91% of them detected once, and approximately 10% sits in the top ten. The sample in question was PBMCs, obtained after 12 months of ibrutinib treatment. All receptors come from a human donor with chronic lymphocytic leukemia. CDR3s include the opening cysteine and the closing phenylalanine or tryptophan. The order of the fields is J gene, D gene, clone size, V gene, CDR3 DNA, CDR3 protein. D genes are given only for firm matches. Size tells how often a clone was seen (once, few, many) or the class of an expanded clone, and some rows leave it out.

>TRBJ2-7|.|.|TRBV10-3
TGTGCCATCAGTGAACCTCGCCTTAGAGGGCTAGAGCAGTACTTC
CAISEPRLRGLEQYF
>TRBJ1-5|.|.|TRBV7-7
TGTGCTAGCAGCTCCCAACTAGATCAGCCCCAGCATTTT
CASSSQLDQPQHF
>TRBJ1-2|.|few|TRBV5-5
TGTGCCAGCAGCTTGGGTATCGGTAACTATGGCTACACCTTC
CASSLGIGNYGYTF
>TRBJ2-3|.|.|TRBV10-3
TGTGCCATCAGTGAATCTGGCACAGATACGCAGTATTTT
CAISESGTDTQYF
>TRBJ1-3|.|.|TRBV9
TGTGCCAGCAGCGAAGACGGGAGAAACACCATATATTTT
CASSEDGRNTIYF
>TRBJ2-5|TRBD2|.|TRBV7-3
TGTGCCAGCAGCTTAAGCGGGAGGGCCGGTGAGACCCAGTACTTC
CASSLSGRAGETQYF
>TRBJ2-5|.|.|TRBV19
TGTGCCAGTAGTGTGGCTAGCAGCGAGACCCAGTACTTC
CASSVASSETQYF
>TRBJ1-2|.|.|TRBV18
TGTGCCAGCTCACGTCCACAGGGCGGGGGCTACACCTTC
CASSRPQGGGYTF
>TRBJ2-5|TRBD1|.|TRBV6-5
TGTGCCAGCAGGAAAATACAGGGATACAGGGGGACCCAGTACTTC
CASRKIQGYRGTQYF
>TRBJ2-1|TRBD2|.|TRBV30
TGTGCCTGGAGTGTTTCCAGAACTAGCGGGAGTCACAATGAGCAGTTCTTC
CAWSVSRTSGSHNEQFF
>TRBJ2-3|.|.|TRBV28
TGTGCCAGCAGGACAGCAGATACGCAGTATTTT
CASRTADTQYF